This record looks at one TCR beta chain sequence and its context. Antigen unknown. Assay used: immunoSEQ multiplex PCR; TCRdb lists only in-frame clones, some missing. The sample records tens of thousands of clones, 80% to 90% being singletons. The sample originates from a study of T cell responses to AZD1222 COVID-19 vaccine. The study's findings and limits: Donors were largely white British and mainly female; clonal diversity was possibly underestimated. Repertoires were obtained only post-peak T cell response.

The CDR3 is 13 amino acids. Germline CDR1 GTSNPN, CDR2 SVGIG (reference sequence). V dropped 4 bases and J dropped 7 bases, with 14 bases sitting between them. V gene TRBV30 combines with J gene TRBJ1-5; perhaps TRBD1 as D (5 bases). This TCR was sampled from an adult in good health. Sample: peripheral blood, taken on day 0 of MenACWY control vaccination. CDR3 protein: CAWNRDAEQPQHF. The CDR3 DNA reads as TGTGCCTGGAACCGGGACGCAGAGCAGCCCCAGCATTTT.